This TCR beta chain originates from a study of regulatory T cells in long-lasting Graves disease. The time point was: newly diagnosed GD, antithyroid drugs for less than 3 months. From PBMCs, RNA was extracted and then used to make the TCR library. Building the TCR beta libraries relied on iRepertoire HTBI primers, and CDR3 regions underwent Arm-PCR. TCRdb called the multiplex PCR reads again in MiXCR, with one record for every CDR3 protein. Among 500,000 or so distinct CDR3 sequences, approximately 16% were seen once, and the ten largest hold 25%. These sequences were also reported in another study, on T cells in Graves' hyperthyroidism and ophthalmopathy. From that report: TCR CDR3 underwent first-round RT-PCR with the HTBI primer set.

This clonotype originated in a woman in her forties or fifties with Graves disease. The starting material was peripheral blood mononuclear cells (PBMCs), obtained at new diagnosis, from a patient treated with antithyroid drugs.

Here the CDR3 DNA reads TGCAGCGGTATAGCGCCGAACACCGGGGAGCTGTTTTTT. Amino acid sequence: CSGIAPNTGELFF. V gene TRBV29-1 combines with J gene TRBJ2-2, with a weak D call TRBD2 (5 bases). This CDR3 has 13 amino acids. Trimming shortened V by 7 bases and J by 0 bases, and 9 bases separated the two germline ends. Germline values: CDR1 SQVTM, CDR2 ANQGSEA.